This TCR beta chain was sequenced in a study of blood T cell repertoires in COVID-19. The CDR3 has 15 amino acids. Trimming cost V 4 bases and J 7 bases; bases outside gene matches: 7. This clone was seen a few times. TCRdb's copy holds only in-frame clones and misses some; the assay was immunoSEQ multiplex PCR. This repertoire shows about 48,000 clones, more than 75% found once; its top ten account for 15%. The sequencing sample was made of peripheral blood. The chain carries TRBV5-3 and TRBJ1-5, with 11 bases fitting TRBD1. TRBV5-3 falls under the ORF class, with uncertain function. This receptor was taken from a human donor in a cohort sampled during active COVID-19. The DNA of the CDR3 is TGTGCCAGAAGCCCGGACAGGGGGCGACGGCAGCCCCAGCATTTT. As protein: CARSPDRGRRQPQHF.